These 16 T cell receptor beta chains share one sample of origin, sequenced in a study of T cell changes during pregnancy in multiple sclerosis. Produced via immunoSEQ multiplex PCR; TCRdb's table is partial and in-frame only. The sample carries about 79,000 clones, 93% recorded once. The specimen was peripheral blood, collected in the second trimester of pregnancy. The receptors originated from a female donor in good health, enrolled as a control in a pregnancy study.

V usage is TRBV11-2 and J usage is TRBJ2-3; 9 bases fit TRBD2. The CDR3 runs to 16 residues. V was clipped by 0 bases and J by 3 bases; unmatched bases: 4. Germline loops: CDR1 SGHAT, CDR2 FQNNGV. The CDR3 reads CASSLDLAGQTDTQYF. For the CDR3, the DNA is TGTGCCAGCAGCTTAGATCTAGCGGGGCAAACAGATACGCAGTATTTT. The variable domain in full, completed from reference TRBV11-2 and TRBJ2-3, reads EAGVAQSPRYKIIEKRQSVAFWCNPISGHATLYWYQQILGQGPKLLIQFQNNGVVDDSQLPKDRFSAERLKGVDSTLKIQPAKLEDSAVYLCASSLDLAGQTDTQYFGPGTRLTVL.

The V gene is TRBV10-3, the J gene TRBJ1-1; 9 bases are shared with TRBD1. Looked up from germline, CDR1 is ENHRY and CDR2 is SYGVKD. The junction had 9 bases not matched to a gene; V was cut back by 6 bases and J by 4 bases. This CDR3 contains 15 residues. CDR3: CAIRLQGAGGTEAFF. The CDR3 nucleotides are TGTGCCATCAGGCTACAGGGGGCAGGTGGCACTGAAGCTTTCTTT.

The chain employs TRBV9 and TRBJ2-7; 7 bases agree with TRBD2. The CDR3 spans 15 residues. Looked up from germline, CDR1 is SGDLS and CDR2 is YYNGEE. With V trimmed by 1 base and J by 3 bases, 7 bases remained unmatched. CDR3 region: CASSVSWGEGYEQYF. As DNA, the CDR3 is TGTGCCAGCAGCGTATCGTGGGGGGAGGGCTACGAGCAGTACTTC.

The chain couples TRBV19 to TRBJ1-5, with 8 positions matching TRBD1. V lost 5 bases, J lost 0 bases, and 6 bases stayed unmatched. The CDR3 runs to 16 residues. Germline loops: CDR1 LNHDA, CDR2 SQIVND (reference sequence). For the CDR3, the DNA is TGTGCCAGTAGTCCGAGGACAGGGTATAGCAATCAGCCCCAGCATTTT. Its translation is CASSPRTGYSNQPQHF.

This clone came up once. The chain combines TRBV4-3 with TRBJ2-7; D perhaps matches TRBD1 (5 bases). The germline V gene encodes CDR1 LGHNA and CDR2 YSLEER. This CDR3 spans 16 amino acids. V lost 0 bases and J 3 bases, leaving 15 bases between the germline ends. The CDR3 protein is CASSQESSGSGYEQYF. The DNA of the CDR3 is TGCGCCAGCAGCCAAGAGAGTTCAGGGTCGGGCTACGAGCAGTACTTC.

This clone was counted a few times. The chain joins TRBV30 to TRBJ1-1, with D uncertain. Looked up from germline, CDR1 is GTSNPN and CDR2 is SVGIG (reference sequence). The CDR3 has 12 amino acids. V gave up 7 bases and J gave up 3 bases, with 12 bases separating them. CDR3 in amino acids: CALAPRDTEAFF. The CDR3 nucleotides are TGTGCCTTAGCACCGAGGGACACTGAAGCTTTCTTT.

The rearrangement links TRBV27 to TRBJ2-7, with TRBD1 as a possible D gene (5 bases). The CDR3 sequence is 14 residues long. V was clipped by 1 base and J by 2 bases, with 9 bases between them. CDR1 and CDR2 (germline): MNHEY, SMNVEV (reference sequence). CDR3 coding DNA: TGTGCCAGCAGTTTATTTCCGGACACCTACGAGCAGTACTTC. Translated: CASSLFPDTYEQYF.

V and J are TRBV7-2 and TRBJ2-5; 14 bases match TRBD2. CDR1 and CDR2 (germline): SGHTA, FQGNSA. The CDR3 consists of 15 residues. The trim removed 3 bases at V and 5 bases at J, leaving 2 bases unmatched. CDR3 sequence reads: CASSLTSGGVETQYF. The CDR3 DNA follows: TGTGCCAGCAGCTTGACTAGCGGGGGGGTGGAGACCCAGTACTTC.

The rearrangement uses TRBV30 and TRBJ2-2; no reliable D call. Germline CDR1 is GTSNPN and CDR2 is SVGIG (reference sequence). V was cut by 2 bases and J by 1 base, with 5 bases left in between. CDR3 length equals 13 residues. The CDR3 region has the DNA TGTGCCTGGAGTTTCCTGAACACCGGGGAGCTGTTTTTT. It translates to CAWSFLNTGELFF.

CDR3 residues: CASSVVYSGANVLTF. CDR3 DNA: TGTGCCAGCAGCGTAGTGTACTCTGGGGCCAACGTCCTGACTTTC. The V gene is TRBV9, the J gene TRBJ2-6; no reliable D call. Trimming took off 0 bases at V and 0 bases at J, with 4 bases between the two ends. Per germline, CDR1 SGDLS and CDR2 YYNGEE. The CDR3 consists of 15 residues.

CDR3 DNA: TGTGCCAGCAGTTACTCGAGTCCTAACTATGGCTACACCTTC. Protein product: CASSYSSPNYGYTF. The genes are TRBV6-6 and TRBJ1-2, with D uncertain. This CDR3 is built from 14 residues. Germline V CDR1 and CDR2: MNHNY, SVGAGI (reference sequence). V lost 0 bases, J lost 0 bases, and 5 bases lay in between.

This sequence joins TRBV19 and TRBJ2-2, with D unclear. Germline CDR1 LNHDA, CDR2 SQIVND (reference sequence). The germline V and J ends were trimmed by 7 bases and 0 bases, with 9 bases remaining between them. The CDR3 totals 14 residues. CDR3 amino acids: CASTSGPNTGELFF. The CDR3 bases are TGTGCCAGTACGTCTGGGCCGAACACCGGGGAGCTGTTTTTT. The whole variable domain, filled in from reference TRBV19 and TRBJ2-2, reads DGGITQSPKYLFRKEGQNVTLSCEQNLNHDAMYWYRQDPGQGLRLIYYSQIVNDFQKGDIAEGYSVSREKKESFPLTVTSAQKNPTAFYLCASTSGPNTGELFFGEGSRLTVL.

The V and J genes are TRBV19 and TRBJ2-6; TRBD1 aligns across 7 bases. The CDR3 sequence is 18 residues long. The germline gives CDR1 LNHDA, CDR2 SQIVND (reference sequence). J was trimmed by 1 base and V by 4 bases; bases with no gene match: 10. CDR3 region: CASSRTSGTESGANVLTF. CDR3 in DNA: TGTGCCAGTAGTAGAACATCCGGGACAGAGTCTGGGGCCAACGTCCTGACTTTC.

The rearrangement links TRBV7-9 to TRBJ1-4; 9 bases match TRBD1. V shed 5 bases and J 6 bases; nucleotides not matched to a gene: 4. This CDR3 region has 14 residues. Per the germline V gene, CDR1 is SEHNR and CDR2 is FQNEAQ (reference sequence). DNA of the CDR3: TGTGCCAGCAGCCGGACAGGGGAGGATGAAAAACTGTTTTTT. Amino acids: CASSRTGEDEKLFF.

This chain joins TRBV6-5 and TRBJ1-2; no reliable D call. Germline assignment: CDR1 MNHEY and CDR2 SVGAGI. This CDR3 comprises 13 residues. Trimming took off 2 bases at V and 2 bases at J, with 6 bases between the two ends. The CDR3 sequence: CASSYAGNYGYTF. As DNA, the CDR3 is TGTGCCAGCAGTTACGCCGGGAACTATGGCTACACCTTC.

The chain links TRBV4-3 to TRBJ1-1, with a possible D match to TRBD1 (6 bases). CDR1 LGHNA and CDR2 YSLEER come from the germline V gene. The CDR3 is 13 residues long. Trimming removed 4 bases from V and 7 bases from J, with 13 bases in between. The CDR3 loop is CASSPLVGGEAFF. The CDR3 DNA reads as TGCGCCAGCAGCCCCCTCGTAGGGGGTGAAGCTTTCTTT.